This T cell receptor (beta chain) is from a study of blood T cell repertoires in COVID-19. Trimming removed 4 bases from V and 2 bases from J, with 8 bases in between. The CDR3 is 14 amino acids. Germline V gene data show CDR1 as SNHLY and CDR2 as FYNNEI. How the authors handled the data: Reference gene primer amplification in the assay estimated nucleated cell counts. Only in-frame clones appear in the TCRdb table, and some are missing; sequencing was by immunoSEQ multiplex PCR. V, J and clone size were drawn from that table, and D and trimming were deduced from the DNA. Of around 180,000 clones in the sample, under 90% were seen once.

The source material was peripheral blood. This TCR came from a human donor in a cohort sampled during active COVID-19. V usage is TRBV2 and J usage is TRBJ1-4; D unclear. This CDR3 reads CASSGTGTNEKLFF. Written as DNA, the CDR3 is TGTGCCAGCAGTGGCACGGGGACTAATGAAAAACTGTTTTTT.